The 6 T cell receptor beta chains listed next were all sequenced from one sample in a study of cytomegalovirus exposure and HLA in healthy donors. Primers: 60 Vbeta forward and 13 Jbeta reverse. Some clones are missing from TCRdb's copy, which holds only in-frame ones; the method was immunoSEQ multiplex PCR. The data contain fewer than 250,000 clones, 75% of them singletons. The sequenced material came from PBMCs. These receptors were obtained from a woman in her thirties in good health and CMV-seronegative.

With respect to this clone: The same CDR3 also results from other DNA sequences found in this sample. The gene calls are TRBV29-1 and TRBJ1-6; D might be TRBD1 (6 bases). The CDR3 loop spans 13 amino acids. Germline CDR1 and CDR2: SQVTM and ANQGSEA. V gave up 6 bases and J gave up 5 bases, with 11 bases separating them. CDR3 sequence (DNA): TGCAGCGTGGGCGACAGGAATAATTCACCCCTCCACTTT. This translates into CSVGDRNNSPLHF.

The CDR3 DNA sequence: TGTGCCAGCAGTGAAGCGAAGGGGACTTTAGCCAAAAACATTCAGTACTTC. Translating it yields CASSEAKGTLAKNIQYF. The chain uses TRBV6-1 and TRBJ2-4, with a tentative D call TRBD2 (6 bases). The germline gives CDR1 MNHNS, CDR2 SASEGT. The CDR3 has 17 residues. Trimming removed 0 bases at V and 0 bases at J, with 12 bases between.

The chain uses TRBV29-1 and TRBJ2-5; D not certain. Trimming left V 6 bases short and J 5 bases short, with 10 bases between. Per germline, CDR1 SQVTM and CDR2 ANQGSEA. The CDR3 has 11 residues. CDR3 sequence: CSVFPGETQYF. DNA of the CDR3: TGCAGCGTATTTCCCGGGGAGACCCAGTACTTC.

In this sample, this clone turned up a few times. The chain combines TRBV7-2 with TRBJ2-1; D perhaps matches TRBD2 (6 bases). Germline V lookup: CDR1 SGHTA, CDR2 FQGNSA. The CDR3 totals 16 residues. Trimming pared 1 base from V and 0 bases from J, leaving 10 bases between. CDR3 sequence (DNA): TGTGCCAGCAGCTTAGGGCGGGAAAGCTCCTACAATGAGCAGTTCTTC. This encodes CASSLGRESSYNEQFF.

Here the CDR3 reads CASSLGVGLNTGELFF. The CDR3 DNA sequence: TGCGCCAGCAGCTTGGGCGTGGGACTAAACACCGGGGAGCTGTTTTTT. The chain recombines TRBV5-1 with TRBJ2-2, with 7 bases lining up with TRBD2. The CDR3 covers 16 residues. Germline CDR1 and CDR2: SGHRS and YFSETQ. With 0 bases clipped from V and 2 bases from J, the junction kept 4 bases outside the gene matches.

The chain joins TRBV2 to TRBJ1-2; 8 bases are a match to TRBD1. The CDR3 has 16 amino acids. Germline CDR1 is SNHLY and CDR2 is FYNNEI. Trimming cost V 7 bases and J 5 bases; bases outside gene matches: 15. CDR3 sequence: CASKLPGQAIIYGYTF. CDR3 in DNA: TGTGCCAGCAAACTTCCGGGACAGGCGATAATATATGGCTACACCTTC.